The present TCR beta chain was sequenced within a study of T cells after yellow fever vaccination. This clonotype was recorded at least ten times. CDR3 size: 13 residues. V lost 5 bases to trimming and J lost 9 bases, with 14 bases between them. Per the germline V gene, CDR1 is MGHRA and CDR2 is YSYEKL. TCRdb called the 5' RACE reads again in MiXCR, with one record for every CDR3 protein. The data hold 250,000 or so distinct CDR3 sequences, with approximately 3.8% observed a single time. The chain carries TRBV4-1 and TRBJ2-1; D ambiguous. The sequencing used PBMCs, collected 15 days after the yellow fever booster vaccination. This clonotype was obtained from a man aged 18 to 30 who received the YFV17D yellow fever vaccine. DNA of the CDR3: TGCGCCAGCAGCGTGGCTATCTCCAGTGAGCAGTTCTTC. Its protein is CASSVAISSEQFF.